Below are 2 T cell receptor beta chains sequenced from a single sample in a study of CD8 T cells in ankylosing spondylitis. The study's findings and limits: Among TCR beta sequences, a motif of under 10 highly homologous variants appeared characteristic of ankylosing spondylitis blood.

Their antigens remain unidentified. Using its own MiXCR run on the 5' RACE reads, TCRdb lists one record per CDR3 protein. This sample has 450,000 to 550,000 distinct CDR3 sequences, with roughly 5.2% found just once. Sequences were obtained from blood, either unsorted or a sorted T cell fraction (not recorded which). These TCRs come from a male donor with ankylosing spondylitis.

Notes on this clonotype: A much larger clone is a single base away; this may be a read error. V gene TRBV7-2 combines with J gene TRBJ2-3; possible D gene TRBD2, 5 bases. In germline, CDR1 is SGHTA, CDR2 FQGNSA. Trimming removed 7 bases at V and 6 bases at J, with 20 bases between. The CDR3 is 15 amino acids. Written as DNA, the CDR3 is TGTGCCAGCAACCCGTGGGGATTTGAGGGCGATACGCAGTATTTT. This encodes CASNPWGFEGDTQYF.

This clonotype has ten or more counts. The gene calls are TRBV5-1 and TRBJ1-6; D not certain. Per the germline V gene, CDR1 is SGHRS and CDR2 is YFSETQ. The CDR3 covers 17 residues. V lost 4 bases and J 0 bases, leaving 14 bases between the germline ends. The DNA of the CDR3 is TGCGCCAGCAGCGTGACGCCGGCGAGCTCCTATAATTCACCCCTCCACTTT. As protein: CASSVTPASSYNSPLHF.